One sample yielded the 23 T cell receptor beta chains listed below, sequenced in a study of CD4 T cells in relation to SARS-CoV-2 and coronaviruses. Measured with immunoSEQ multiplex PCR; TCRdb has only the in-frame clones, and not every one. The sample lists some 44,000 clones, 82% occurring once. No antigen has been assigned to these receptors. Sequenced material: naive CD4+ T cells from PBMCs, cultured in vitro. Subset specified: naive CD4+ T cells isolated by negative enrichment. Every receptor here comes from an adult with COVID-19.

Written as DNA, the CDR3 is TGTGCCAGCAGCCTTCGCGGGAGTCTCTACGAGCAGTACTTC. Amino acid sequence: CASSLRGSLYEQYF. This chain links TRBV3-1 (or the pseudogene TRBV3-2) with TRBJ2-7, with TRBD2 matching 7 bases. The CDR3 is made up of 14 amino acids. The germline CDR1 and CDR2 sequences are LGHDT and YNNKEL (reference sequence). The V gene end was trimmed by 4 bases and the J gene end by 3 bases; junction bases not matched to a gene: 6.

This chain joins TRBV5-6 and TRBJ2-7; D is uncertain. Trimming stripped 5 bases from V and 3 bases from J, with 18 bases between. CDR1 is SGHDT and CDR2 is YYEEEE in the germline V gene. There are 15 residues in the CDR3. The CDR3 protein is CASRLLDTGSYEQYF. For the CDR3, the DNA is TGTGCCAGCAGACTTCTGGATACGGGCAGCTACGAGCAGTACTTC.

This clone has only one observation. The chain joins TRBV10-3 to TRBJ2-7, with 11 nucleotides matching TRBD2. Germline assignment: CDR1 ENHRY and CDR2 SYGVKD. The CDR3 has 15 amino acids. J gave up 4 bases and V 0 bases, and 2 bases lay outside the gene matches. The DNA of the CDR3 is TGTGCCATCAGTGAGTCGGGGACTAGCGGATACGAGCAGTACTTC. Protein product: CAISESGTSGYEQYF.

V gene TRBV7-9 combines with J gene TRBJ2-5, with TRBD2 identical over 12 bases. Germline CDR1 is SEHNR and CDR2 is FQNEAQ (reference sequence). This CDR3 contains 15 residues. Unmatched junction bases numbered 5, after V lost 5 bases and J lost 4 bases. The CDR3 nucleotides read TGTGCCAGCAGCGGGCCGGGACTAGCGGGAGAGACCCAGTACTTC. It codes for CASSGPGLAGETQYF. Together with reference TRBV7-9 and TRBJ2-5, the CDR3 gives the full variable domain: DTGVSQNPRHKITKRGQNVTFRCDPISEHNRLYWYRQTLGQGPEFLTYFQNEAQLEKSRLLSDRFSAERPKGSFSTLEIQRTEQGDSAMYLCASSGPGLAGETQYFGPGTRLLVL.

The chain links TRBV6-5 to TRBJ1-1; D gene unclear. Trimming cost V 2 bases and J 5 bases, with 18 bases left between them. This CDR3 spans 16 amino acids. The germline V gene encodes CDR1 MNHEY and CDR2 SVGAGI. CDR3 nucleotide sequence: TGTGCCAGCAGTTACGCCCGGACGCCTGAGAGGACTGAAGCTTTCTTT. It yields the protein CASSYARTPERTEAFF.

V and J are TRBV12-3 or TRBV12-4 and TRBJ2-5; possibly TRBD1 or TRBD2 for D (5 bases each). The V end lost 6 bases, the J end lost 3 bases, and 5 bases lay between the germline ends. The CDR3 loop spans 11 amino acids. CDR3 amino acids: CASRGEETQYF. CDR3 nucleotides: TGTGCCAGCAGGGGGGAAGAGACCCAGTACTTC.

This CDR3 reads CASSPGGHQPQHF. The CDR3 nucleotides are TGTGCCAGCAGCCCTGGGGGTCATCAGCCCCAGCATTTT. The chain links TRBV28 to TRBJ1-5; tentative D call: TRBD1 (5 bases). The CDR3 contains 13 residues. Trimming pared 6 bases from V and 5 bases from J, leaving 11 bases between. Germline loops: CDR1 MDHEN, CDR2 SYDVKM. Combining the CDR3 with reference TRBV28 and TRBJ1-5 gives the whole variable domain DVKVTQSSRYLVKRTGEKVFLECVQDMDHENMFWYRQDPGLGLRLIYFSYDVKMKEKGDIPEGYSVSREKKERFSLILESASTNQTSMYLCASSPGGHQPQHFGDGTRLSIL.

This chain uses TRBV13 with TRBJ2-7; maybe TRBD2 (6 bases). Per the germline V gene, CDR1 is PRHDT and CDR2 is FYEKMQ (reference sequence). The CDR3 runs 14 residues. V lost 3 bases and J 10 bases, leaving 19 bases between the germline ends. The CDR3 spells CASSFRRRDFVQYF. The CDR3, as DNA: TGTGCCAGCAGCTTTAGGCGACGGGACTTCGTACAGTACTTC.

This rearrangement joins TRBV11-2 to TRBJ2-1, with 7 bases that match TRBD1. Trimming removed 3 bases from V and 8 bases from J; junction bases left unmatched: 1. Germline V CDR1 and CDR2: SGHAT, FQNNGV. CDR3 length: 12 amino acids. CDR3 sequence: CASSFDRDEQFF. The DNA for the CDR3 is TGTGCCAGCAGCTTCGACAGGGATGAGCAGTTCTTC.

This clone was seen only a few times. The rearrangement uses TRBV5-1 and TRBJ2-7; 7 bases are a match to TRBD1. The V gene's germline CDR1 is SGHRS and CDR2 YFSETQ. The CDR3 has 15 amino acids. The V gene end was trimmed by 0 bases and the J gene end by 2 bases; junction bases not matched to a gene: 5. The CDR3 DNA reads TGCGCCAGCAGCTTGGAGGGACAGCGAGCCTACGAGCAGTACTTC. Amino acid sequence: CASSLEGQRAYEQYF.

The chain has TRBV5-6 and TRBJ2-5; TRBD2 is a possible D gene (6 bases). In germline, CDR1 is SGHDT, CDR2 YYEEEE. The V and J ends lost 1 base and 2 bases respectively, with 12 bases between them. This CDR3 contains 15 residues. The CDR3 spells CASSLFGAGQETQYF. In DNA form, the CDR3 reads TGTGCCAGCAGCTTGTTTGGAGCGGGTCAAGAGACCCAGTACTTC.

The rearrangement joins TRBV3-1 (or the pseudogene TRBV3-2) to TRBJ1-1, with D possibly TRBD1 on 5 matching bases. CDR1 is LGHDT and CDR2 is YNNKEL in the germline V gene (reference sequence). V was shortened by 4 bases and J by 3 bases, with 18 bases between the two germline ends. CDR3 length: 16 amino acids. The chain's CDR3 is CASSPRDGRGDTEAFF. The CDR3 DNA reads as TGTGCCAGCAGCCCCCGGGACGGGCGGGGGGACACTGAAGCTTTCTTT.

CDR3 sequence reads: CASSDRVGGANVLTF. The CDR3, as DNA: TGTGCCAGCAGTGACAGGGTAGGTGGGGCCAACGTCCTGACTTTC. This chain links TRBV6-1 with TRBJ2-6, with D perhaps TRBD1 (5 bases). Germline CDR1 and CDR2: MNHNS and SASEGT. The CDR3 length is 15 residues. Trimming pared 3 bases from V and 3 bases from J, leaving 9 bases between.

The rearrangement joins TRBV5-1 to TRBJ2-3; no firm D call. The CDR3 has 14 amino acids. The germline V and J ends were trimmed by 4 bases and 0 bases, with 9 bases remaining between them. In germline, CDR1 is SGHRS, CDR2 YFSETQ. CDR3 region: CASSPDPSTDTQYF. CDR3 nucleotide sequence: TGCGCCAGCAGCCCGGACCCGAGCACAGATACGCAGTATTTT.

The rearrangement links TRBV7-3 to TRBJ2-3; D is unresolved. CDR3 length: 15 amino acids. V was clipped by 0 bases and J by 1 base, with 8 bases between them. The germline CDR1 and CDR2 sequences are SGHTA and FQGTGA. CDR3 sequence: CASSLTGSGTDTQYF. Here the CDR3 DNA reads TGTGCCAGCAGCTTAACTGGGTCCGGCACAGATACGCAGTATTTT.

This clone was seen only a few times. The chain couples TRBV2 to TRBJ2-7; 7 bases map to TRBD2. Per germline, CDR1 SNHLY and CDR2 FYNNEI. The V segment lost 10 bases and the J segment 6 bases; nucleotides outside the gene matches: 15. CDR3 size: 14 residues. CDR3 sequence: CAIRRGGSISEQYF. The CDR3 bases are TGTGCCATCCGAAGGGGCGGGAGTATTAGCGAGCAGTACTTC.

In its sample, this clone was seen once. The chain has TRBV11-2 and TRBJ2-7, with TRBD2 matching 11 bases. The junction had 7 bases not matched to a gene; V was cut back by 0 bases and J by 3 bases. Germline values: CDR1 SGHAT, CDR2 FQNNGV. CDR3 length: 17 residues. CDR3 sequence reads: CASSLDWVAGGNYEQYF. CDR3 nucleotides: TGTGCCAGCAGCTTAGATTGGGTAGCGGGAGGGAACTACGAGCAGTACTTC.

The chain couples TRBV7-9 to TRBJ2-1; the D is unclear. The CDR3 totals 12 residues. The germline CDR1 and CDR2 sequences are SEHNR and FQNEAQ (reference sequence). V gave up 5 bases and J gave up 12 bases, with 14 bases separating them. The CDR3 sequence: CASSLIDVWQFF. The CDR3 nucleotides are TGTGCCAGCAGCCTTATAGACGTTTGGCAGTTCTTC.

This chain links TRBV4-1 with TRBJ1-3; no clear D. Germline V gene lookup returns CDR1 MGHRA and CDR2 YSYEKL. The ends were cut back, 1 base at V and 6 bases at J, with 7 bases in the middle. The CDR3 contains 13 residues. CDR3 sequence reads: CASSQGRLNTIYF. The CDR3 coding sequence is TGCGCCAGCAGCCAAGGGAGGTTAAACACCATATATTTT.

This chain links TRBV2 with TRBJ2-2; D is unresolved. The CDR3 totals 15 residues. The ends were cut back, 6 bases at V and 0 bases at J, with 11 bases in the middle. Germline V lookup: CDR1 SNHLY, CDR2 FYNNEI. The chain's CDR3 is CASRLGLANTGELFF. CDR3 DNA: TGTGCCAGCAGATTGGGCCTAGCGAACACCGGGGAGCTGTTTTTT.

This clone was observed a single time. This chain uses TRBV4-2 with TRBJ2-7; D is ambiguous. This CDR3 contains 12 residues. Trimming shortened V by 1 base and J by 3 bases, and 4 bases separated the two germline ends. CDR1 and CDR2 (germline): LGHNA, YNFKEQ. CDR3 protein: CASSQVGYEQYF. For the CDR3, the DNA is TGTGCCAGCAGCCAAGTGGGCTACGAGCAGTACTTC.

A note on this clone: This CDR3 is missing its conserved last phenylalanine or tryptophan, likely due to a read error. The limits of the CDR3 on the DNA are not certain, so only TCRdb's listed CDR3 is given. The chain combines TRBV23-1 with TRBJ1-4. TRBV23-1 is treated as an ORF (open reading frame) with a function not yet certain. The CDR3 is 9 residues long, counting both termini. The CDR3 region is CASSQGRRV.

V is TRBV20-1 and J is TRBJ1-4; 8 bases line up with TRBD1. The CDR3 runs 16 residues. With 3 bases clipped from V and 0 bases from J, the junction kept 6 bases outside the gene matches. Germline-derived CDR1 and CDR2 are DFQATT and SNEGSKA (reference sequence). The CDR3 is CSASWAGGATNEKLFF. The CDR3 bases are TGCAGTGCTAGTTGGGCAGGGGGCGCAACTAATGAAAAACTGTTTTTT.